This TCR beta chain was captured in a study of blood T cells in healthy people across ages (dated by TCRdb to about 2015). The study in broad terms: In model experiments, roughly one uniquely barcoded TCR beta cDNA molecule per two T cells was captured by template switching. To track age-related changes in TCR beta repertoire diversity, the study relied on deep sequencing normalized with unique cDNA molecular identifiers. The donors were divided into four age groups: young (average approximately 17 years), middle-aged (roughly 42), aged (about 60) and long-lived (about 84). To avoid experimental bias, donors of different ages were spread randomly across the sequencing lanes. For two donors (one aged 18 to 30 and one aged 80 or older), the study analyzed two additional independent replicas of 1 million unique cDNA reads from the same blood draw. Study-wide findings and limitations: Estimates of total diversity based on one million sequenced T cells were regarded as lower bounds and as underestimates. Observed TCR beta diversity correlated strongly with the percentage of naive T cells measured by flow cytometry. As age increased, observed TCR beta diversity per million T cells dropped in a roughly linear way, and a significant reduction was already evident by age roughly 36. Compared with the aged group, more naive CD4+ T cells, fewer expanded clones and increased TCR diversity were shown by the long-lived group, suggesting age selection. Conclusive comparison of naive and antigen-experienced compartments was prevented by the profiling of bulk unsorted PBMCs. The CMV infection status of donors was not known, potentially confounding age-related changes in expanded clonotypes.

V gives up 0 bases and J gives up 3 bases, and the segment between their germline ends measures 12 bases. In the germline V gene, CDR1 corresponds to SGHRS and CDR2 to YFSETQ. The CDR3, from cysteine to phenylalanine, totals 15 residues. CDR3 DNA is the only sequence kept; it has 45 bases, read in frame from the first base. Regarding this clonotype: What antigen it recognizes has not been identified. Base qualities were left out, and no much larger clone turns up one base away.

Libraries were prepared through 5' RACE. Sequenced on an Illumina HiSeq 2500. A second PCR of roughly 7 to 12 cycles was performed with a sample-barcoded 5' primer and a J-beta primer mix. Each TCR beta cDNA molecule received a unique molecular identifier from a template-switch 5' adaptor carrying 12 random nucleotides. Each sample yielded at least 2.5 million CDR3-containing paired-end reads. First-strand cDNA was synthesized from all RNA with the Mint cDNA synthesis kit, primed by a TRBC-specific oligonucleotide. After uracil-DNA glycosylase treatment, a first 18-cycle PCR used universal primers M1SS and BC2_uni_R on all cDNA. The source study handled its data this way. For normalization, 1 million high-quality reads, each with a distinct molecular identifier, were randomly selected from each sample. Reads with shared molecular identifiers were discarded instead of being binned into consensus sequences. CDR3 identification, clonotype clustering and error correction used MiTCR with a Q25 quality threshold and the strictest error-elimination algorithm. A nonparametric unseen species model with Euler transformation was used to estimate a lower bound on total TCR beta diversity. TCRdb ran its own pipeline on the public reads, namely fastp trimming at Q25 and MiXCR clone calling, and kept in-frame beta chains. Merged by CDR3 protein, the rows form single entries marked with the most common genes and DNA. The V and J calls follow TCRdb's processing rather than the paper's. This sample has approximately 820,000 distinct CDR3 sequences in its table, and approximately 44% of those were observed once. Together, the top ten hold nearly 20% of the sample.

Donors were a few dozen systemically healthy Caucasian individuals from Russia aged roughly 6 to 90 years. About 9.1 milliliters of peripheral blood were collected from each donor into EDTA-treated Vacutainer tubes. Ficoll-Paque density-gradient centrifugation was used to isolate PBMCs, with at least 6 million per sample. Trizol reagent was used to extract total RNA from the PBMCs, yielding at least 5.5 micrograms per sample. The percentages of naive CD45RAhigh/CD27high T cells were determined by flow cytometry on a PBMC aliquot from every donor. This TCR was recovered from a man aged 60-69 years in good health. The chain couples TRBV5-1 to TRBJ1-1, with no reliable assignment of the D segment. The sequenced sample was blood. The bases are TGCGCCAGCAGCTTGGTCGTTCAGCCTGACACTGAAGCTTTCTTT. This encodes CASSLVVQPDTEAFF. Supplemented by the reference TRBV5-1 and TRBJ1-1 proteins around the CDR3, the complete variable domain is KAGVTQTPRYLIKTRGQQVTLSCSPISGHRSVSWYQQTPGQGLQFLFEYFSETQRNKGNFPGRFSGRQFSNSRSEMNVSTLELGDSALYLCASSLVVQPDTEAFFGQGTRLTVV.